This TCR beta chain was sequenced for a study of cytomegalovirus exposure and HLA in healthy donors. The study, taken as a whole, reports: For cytomegalovirus status, the classifier reportedly gave diagnoses with high specificity and sensitivity.

In regard to this clone: Its antigen is currently unknown.

Data came from immunoSEQ multiplex PCR; TCRdb stores just in-frame clones and leaves some out. Of 200,000 to 250,000 clones listed, around four fifths are singletons. This TCR derives from a woman aged 18-29 years in good health and CMV-seronegative. Sequencing was done on a sample of PBMCs.

CDR3: CASSLANSGVETQYF. CDR3 bases: TGCGCCAGCAGCTTGGCGAATAGCGGGGTAGAGACCCAGTACTTC. The gene calls are TRBV5-1 and TRBJ2-5, with 8 bases identical to TRBD2. Trimming removed 0 bases from V and 4 bases from J; junction bases left unmatched: 5. Germline values: CDR1 SGHRS, CDR2 YFSETQ. This CDR3 contains 15 residues.